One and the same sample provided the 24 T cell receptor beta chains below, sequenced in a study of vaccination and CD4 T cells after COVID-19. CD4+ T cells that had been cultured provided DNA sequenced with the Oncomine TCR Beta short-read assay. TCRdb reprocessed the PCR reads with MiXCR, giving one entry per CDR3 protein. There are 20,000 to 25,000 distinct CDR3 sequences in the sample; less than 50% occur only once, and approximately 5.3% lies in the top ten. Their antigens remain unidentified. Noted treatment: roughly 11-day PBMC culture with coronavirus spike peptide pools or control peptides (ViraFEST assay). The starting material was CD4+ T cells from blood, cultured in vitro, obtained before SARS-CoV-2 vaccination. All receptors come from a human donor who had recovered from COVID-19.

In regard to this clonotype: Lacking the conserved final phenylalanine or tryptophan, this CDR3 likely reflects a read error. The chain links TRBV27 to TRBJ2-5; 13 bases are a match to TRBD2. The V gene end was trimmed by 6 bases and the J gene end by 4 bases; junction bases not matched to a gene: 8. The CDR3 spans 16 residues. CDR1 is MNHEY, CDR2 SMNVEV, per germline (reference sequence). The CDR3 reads CASRPTSGRASETQYL. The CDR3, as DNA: TGTGCCAGCAGACCCACTAGCGGGAGGGCCTCAGAGACCCAGTACCTC.

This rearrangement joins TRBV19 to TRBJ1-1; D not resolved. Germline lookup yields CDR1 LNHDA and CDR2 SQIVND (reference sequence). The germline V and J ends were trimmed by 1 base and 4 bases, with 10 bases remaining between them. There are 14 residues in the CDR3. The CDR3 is CASSIGAGITEAFF. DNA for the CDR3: TGTGCCAGTAGTATAGGCGCGGGGATCACTGAAGCTTTCTTT.

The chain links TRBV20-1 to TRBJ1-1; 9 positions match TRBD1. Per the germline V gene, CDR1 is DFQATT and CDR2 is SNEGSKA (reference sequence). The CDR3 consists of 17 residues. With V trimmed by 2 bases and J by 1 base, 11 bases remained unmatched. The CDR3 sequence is CSARPVPGQGTNTEAFF. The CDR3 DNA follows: TGCAGTGCTAGACCGGTCCCGGGACAGGGTACGAACACTGAAGCTTTCTTT.

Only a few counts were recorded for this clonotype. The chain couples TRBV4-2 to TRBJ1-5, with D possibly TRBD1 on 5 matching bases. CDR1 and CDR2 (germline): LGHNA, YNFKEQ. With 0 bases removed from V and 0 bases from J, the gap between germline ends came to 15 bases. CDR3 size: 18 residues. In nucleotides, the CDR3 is TGTGCCAGCAGCCAAGATAGATTGGCCCAGGGTAGCAATCAGCCCCAGCATTTT. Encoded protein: CASSQDRLAQGSNQPQHF.

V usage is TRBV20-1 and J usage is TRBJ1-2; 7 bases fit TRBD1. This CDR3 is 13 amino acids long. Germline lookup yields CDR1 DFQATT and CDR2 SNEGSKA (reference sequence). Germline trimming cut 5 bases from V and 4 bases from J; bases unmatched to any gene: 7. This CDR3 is CSAWQGGSYGYTF. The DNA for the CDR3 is TGCAGTGCTTGGCAGGGGGGAAGCTATGGCTACACCTTC.

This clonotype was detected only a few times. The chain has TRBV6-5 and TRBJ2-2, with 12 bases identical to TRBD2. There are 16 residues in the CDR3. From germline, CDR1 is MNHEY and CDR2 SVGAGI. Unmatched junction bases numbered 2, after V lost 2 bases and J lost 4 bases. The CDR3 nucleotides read TGTGCCAGCAGTTACCTACTAGCGGGAGGCACCGGGGAGCTGTTTTTT. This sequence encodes CASSYLLAGGTGELFF.

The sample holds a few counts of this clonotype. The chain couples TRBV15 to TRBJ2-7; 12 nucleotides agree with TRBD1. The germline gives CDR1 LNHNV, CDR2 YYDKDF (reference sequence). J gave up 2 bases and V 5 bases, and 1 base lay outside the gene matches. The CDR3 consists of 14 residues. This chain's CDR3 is CATSWDRGPYEQYF. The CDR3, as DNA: TGTGCCACCAGCTGGGACAGGGGGCCCTACGAGCAGTACTTC.

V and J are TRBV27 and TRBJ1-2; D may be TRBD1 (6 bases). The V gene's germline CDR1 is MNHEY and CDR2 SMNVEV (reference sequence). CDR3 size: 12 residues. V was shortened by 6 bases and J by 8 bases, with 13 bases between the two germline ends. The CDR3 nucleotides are TGTGCCAGCAGCACAGGGAGGCGAGGCTACACCTTC. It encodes CASSTGRRGYTF.

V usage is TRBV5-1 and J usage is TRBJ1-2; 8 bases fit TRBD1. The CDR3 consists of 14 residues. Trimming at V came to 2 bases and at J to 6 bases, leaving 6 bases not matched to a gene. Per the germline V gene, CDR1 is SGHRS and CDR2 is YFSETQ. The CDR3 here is CASSLGQGGDGYTF. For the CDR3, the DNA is TGCGCCAGCAGCTTAGGACAGGGAGGAGATGGCTACACCTTC.

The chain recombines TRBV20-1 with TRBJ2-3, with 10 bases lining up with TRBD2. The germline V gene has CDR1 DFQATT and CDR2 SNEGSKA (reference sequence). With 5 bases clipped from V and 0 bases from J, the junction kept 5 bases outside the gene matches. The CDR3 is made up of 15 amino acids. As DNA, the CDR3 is TGCAGTGCTTCAACTAGCGGGGTGAGCACAGATACGCAGTATTTT. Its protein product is CSASTSGVSTDTQYF.

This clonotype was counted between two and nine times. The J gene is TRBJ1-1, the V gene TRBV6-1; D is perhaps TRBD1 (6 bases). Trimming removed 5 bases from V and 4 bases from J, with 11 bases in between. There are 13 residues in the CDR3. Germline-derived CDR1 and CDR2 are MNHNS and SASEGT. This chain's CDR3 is CASSIKGGTEAFF. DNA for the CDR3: TGTGCCAGCAGTATTAAGGGGGGCACTGAAGCTTTCTTT.

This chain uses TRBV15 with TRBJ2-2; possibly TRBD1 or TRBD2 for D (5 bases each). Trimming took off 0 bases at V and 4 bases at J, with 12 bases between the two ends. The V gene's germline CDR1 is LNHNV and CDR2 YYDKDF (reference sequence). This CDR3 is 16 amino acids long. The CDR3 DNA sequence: TGTGCCACCAGCAGAGATCGGGGCCTTGCCACCGGGGAGCTGTTTTTT. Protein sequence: CATSRDRGLATGELFF.

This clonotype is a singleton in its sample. The CDR3 nucleotides read TGTGCCAGCAGTTACTCAGGACAGGGTCGGGGGGAGCAGTACTTC. It yields the protein CASSYSGQGRGEQYF. The rearrangement links TRBV6-5 to TRBJ2-7; TRBD1 agrees at 8 bases. CDR3 length: 15 amino acids. Looked up from germline, CDR1 is MNHEY and CDR2 is SVGAGI. The J segment lost 7 bases and the V segment lost 0 bases, leaving 8 bases of the junction unmatched.

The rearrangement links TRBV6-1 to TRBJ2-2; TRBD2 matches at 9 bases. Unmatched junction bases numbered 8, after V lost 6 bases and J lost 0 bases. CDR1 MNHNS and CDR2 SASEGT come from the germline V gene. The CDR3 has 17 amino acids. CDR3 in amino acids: CASRQPGLASNTGELFF. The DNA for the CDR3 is TGTGCCAGCAGGCAACCGGGACTAGCTTCGAACACCGGGGAGCTGTTTTTT.

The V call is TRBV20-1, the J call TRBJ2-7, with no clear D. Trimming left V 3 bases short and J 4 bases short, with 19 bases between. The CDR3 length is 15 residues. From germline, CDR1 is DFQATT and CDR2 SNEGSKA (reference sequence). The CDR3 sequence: CSARSFNPQIYEQYF. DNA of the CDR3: TGCAGTGCTAGGTCCTTCAACCCGCAAATATACGAGCAGTACTTC.

CDR3 sequence (DNA): TGTGCCAGCAGTGAAGCGTCCACCGGCAATCAGCCCCAGCATTTT. As protein: CASSEASTGNQPQHF. The rearrangement joins TRBV6-1 to TRBJ1-5; D call uncertain. The germline gives CDR1 MNHNS, CDR2 SASEGT. This CDR3 has 15 residues. Deletions cut 0 bases from V and 2 bases from J, with 8 bases between.

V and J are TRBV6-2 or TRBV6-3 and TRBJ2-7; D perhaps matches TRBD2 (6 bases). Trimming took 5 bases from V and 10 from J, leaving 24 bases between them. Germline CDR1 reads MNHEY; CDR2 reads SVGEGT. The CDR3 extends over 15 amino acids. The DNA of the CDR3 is TGTGCCAGCAGTCTGGGACTGGGGGTCTGGGTCGAACAGTACTTC. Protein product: CASSLGLGVWVEQYF.

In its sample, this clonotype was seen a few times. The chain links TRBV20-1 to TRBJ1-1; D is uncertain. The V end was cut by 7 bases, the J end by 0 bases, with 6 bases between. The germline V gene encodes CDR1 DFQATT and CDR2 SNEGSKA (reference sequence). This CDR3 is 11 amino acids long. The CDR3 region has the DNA TGCAGTGTAACGTTGAACACTGAAGCTTTCTTT. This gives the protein CSVTLNTEAFF.

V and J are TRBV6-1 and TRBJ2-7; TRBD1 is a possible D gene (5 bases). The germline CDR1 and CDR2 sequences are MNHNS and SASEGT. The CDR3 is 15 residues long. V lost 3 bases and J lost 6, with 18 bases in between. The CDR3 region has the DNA TGTGCCAGCAGTGACTATTACGGGCAGGGTACCGAGCAGTACTTC. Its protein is CASSDYYGQGTEQYF.

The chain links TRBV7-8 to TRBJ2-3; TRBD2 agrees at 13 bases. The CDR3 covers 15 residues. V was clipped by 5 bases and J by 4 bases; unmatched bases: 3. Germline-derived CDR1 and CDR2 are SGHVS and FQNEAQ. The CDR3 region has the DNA TGTGCCAGCAGCCTTACTAGCGGGGGGGCAGATACGCAGTATTTT. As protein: CASSLTSGGADTQYF. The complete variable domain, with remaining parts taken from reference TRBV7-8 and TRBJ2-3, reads GAGVSQSPRYKVAKRGQDVALRCDPISGHVSLFWYQQALGQGPEFLTYFQNEAQLDKSGLPSDRFFAERPEGSVSTLKIQRTQQEDSAVYLCASSLTSGGADTQYFGPGTRLTVL.

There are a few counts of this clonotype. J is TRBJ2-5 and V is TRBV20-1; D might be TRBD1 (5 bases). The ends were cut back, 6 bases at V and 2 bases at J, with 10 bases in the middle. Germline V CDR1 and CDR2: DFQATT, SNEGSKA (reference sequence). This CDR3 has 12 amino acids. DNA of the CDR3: TGCAGTGCCACCGGACATCAAGAGACCCAGTACTTC. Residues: CSATGHQETQYF.

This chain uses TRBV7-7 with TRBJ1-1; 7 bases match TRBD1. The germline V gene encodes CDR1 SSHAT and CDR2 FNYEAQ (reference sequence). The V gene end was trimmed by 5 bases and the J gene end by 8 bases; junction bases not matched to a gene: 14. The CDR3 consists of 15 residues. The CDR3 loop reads CASSPIRGGPVEAFF. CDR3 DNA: TGTGCCAGCAGCCCTATCAGGGGGGGGCCGGTCGAAGCTTTCTTT.

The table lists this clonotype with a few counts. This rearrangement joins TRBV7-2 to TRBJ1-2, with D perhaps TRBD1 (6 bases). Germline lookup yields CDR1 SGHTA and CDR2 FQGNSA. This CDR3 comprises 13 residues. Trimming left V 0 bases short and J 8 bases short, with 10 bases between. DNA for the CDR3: TGTGCCAGCAGCTTAGCGCGTGGACAGGGCTACACCTTC. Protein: CASSLARGQGYTF.

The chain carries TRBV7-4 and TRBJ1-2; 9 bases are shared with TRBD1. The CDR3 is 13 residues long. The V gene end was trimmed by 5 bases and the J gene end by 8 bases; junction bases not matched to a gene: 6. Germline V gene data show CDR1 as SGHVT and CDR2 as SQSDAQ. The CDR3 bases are TGTGCCAGCAGCGTAGAGGGACAGGGAGGCTACACCTTC. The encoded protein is CASSVEGQGGYTF.